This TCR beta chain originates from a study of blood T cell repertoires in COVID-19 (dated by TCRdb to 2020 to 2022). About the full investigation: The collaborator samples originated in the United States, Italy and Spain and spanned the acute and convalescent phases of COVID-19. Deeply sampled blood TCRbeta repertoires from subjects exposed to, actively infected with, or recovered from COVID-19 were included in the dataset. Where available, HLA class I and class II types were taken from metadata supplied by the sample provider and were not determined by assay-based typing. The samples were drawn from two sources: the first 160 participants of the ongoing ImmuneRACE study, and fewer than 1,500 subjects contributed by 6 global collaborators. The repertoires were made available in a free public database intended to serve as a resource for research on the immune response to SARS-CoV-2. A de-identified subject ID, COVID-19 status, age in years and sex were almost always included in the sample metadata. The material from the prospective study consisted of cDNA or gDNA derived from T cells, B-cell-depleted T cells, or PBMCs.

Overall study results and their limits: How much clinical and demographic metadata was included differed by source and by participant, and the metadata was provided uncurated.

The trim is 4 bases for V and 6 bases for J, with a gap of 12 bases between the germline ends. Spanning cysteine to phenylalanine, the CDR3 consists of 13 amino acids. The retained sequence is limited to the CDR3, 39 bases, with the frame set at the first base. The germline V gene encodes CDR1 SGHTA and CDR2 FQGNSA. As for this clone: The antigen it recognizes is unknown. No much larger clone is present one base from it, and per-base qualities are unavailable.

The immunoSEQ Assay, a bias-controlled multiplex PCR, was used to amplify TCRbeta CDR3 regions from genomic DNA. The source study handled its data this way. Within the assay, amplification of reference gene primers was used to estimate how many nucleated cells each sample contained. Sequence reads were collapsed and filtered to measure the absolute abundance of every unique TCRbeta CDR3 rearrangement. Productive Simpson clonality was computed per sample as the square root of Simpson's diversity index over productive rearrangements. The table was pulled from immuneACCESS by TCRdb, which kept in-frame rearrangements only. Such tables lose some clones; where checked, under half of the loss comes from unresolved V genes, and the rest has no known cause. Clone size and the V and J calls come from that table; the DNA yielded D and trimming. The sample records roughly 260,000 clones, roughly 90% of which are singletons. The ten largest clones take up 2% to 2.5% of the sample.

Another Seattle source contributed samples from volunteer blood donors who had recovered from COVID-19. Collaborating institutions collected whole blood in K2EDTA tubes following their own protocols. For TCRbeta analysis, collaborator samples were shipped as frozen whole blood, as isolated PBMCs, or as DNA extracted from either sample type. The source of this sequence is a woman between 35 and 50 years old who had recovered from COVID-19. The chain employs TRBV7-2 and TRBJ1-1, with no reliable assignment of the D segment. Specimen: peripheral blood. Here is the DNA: TGTGCCAGCAGCTCATTACTGAAAGCTGAAGCTTTCTTT. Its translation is CASSSLLKAEAFF.